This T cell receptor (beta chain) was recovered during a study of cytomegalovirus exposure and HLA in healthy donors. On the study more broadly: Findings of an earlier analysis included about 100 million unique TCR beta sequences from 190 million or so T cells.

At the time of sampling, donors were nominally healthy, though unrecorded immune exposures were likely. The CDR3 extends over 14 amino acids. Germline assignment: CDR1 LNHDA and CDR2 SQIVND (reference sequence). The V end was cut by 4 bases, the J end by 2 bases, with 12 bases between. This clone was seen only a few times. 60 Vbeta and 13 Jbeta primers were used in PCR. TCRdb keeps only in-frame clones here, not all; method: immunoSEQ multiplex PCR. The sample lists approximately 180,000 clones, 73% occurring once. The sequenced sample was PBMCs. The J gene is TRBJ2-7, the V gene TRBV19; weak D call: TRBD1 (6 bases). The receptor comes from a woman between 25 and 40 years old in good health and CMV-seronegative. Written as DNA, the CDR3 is TGTGCCAGTAGTACCCGGGACATCCCCTACGAGCAGTACTTC. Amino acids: CASSTRDIPYEQYF.